The 21 T cell receptor beta chains below all came from one sample that was sequenced in a study of cytomegalovirus exposure and HLA in healthy donors. Researchers ran the PCR with 60 Vbeta and 13 Jbeta primers. Data came from immunoSEQ multiplex PCR; TCRdb stores just in-frame clones and leaves some out. Here the sample spans 100,000 or so clones, about four fifths being singletons. The sequencing input was PBMCs. The receptor source for this set is a man aged 30 to 45 in good health and CMV-seropositive.

The V call is TRBV10-1, the J call TRBJ2-7, with 11 bases matching TRBD2. CDR1 and CDR2 (germline): WNHNN, SYGVQD (reference sequence). V lost 3 bases, J lost 1 base, and 11 bases stayed unmatched. This CDR3 has 18 residues. CDR3 region: CASSDFGGASGRSYEQYF. The CDR3 DNA sequence: TGCGCCAGCAGTGACTTCGGGGGGGCTAGCGGGAGGTCCTACGAGCAGTACTTC.

The rearrangement links TRBV5-5 to TRBJ1-5; 8 bases match TRBD1. The CDR3 consists of 15 residues. V gave up 0 bases and J gave up 7 bases; unmatched junction bases: 6. Germline CDR1 and CDR2: SGHKS and YYEKEE (reference sequence). CDR3: CASSLDQGARQPQHF. Written as DNA, the CDR3 is TGTGCCAGCAGCTTGGACCAGGGGGCCCGACAGCCCCAGCATTTT.

The chain employs TRBV6-6 and TRBJ2-7; 7 bases match TRBD2. Germline trimming cut 5 bases from V and 5 bases from J; bases unmatched to any gene: 6. This CDR3 has 13 amino acids. Germline lookup yields CDR1 MNHNY and CDR2 SVGAGI (reference sequence). CDR3 nucleotides: TGTGCCAGCAGTACAGCGGGGCGCCACGAGCAGTACTTC. Amino acids: CASSTAGRHEQYF.

The V call is TRBV6-4, the J call TRBJ2-7; the D is unclear. Germline lookup yields CDR1 MRHNA and CDR2 SNTAGT. The CDR3 runs to 13 residues. Trimming shortened V by 3 bases and J by 0 bases, and 6 bases separated the two germline ends. CDR3 sequence (DNA): TGTGCCAGCAGTGATTCCCTCTCCTACGAGCAGTACTTC. It translates to CASSDSLSYEQYF.

CDR3 amino acids: CAISPDTVNEKLFF. Here the CDR3 DNA reads TGTGCCATCAGCCCGGACACGGTTAATGAAAAACTGTTTTTT. The rearrangement uses TRBV10-3 and TRBJ1-4, with a tentative D call TRBD1 (5 bases). The CDR3 covers 14 residues. The germline V gene encodes CDR1 ENHRY and CDR2 SYGVKD. Trimming cost V 6 bases and J 4 bases, with 12 bases left between them.

J is TRBJ1-4 and V is TRBV14; TRBD1 might be the D (6 bases). This CDR3 region has 15 residues. The V and J ends lost 1 base and 8 bases respectively, with 14 bases between them. CDR1 is SGHDN, CDR2 FVKESK, per germline. CDR3 DNA: TGTGCCAGCAGCCAAGGCGGGGGCGCGGGCGAAAAACTGTTTTTT. Protein sequence: CASSQGGGAGEKLFF.

The chain uses TRBV18 and TRBJ2-5; 7 positions match TRBD2. The junction had 3 bases not matched to a gene; V was cut back by 1 base and J by 7 bases. The V gene's germline CDR1 is KGHSH and CDR2 LQKENI. CDR3 length: 13 amino acids. CDR3: CASSPREGGTQYF. The DNA of the CDR3 is TGTGCCAGCTCACCACGGGAGGGAGGGACCCAGTACTTC.

The rearrangement joins TRBV30 to TRBJ1-1, with 9 positions matching TRBD1. The CDR3 spans 16 residues. Germline trimming cut 2 bases from V and 4 bases from J; bases unmatched to any gene: 11. Germline values: CDR1 GTSNPN, CDR2 SVGIG (reference sequence). The CDR3 here is CAWSLPGQGLRTEAFF. CDR3 DNA sequence: TGTGCCTGGAGTCTCCCGGGACAGGGTCTGCGCACTGAAGCTTTCTTT.

V is TRBV5-6 and J is TRBJ2-1, with D possibly matching TRBD2 (6 bases). The germline CDR1 and CDR2 sequences are SGHDT and YYEEEE. Trimming cost V 0 bases and J 6 bases, with 7 bases left between them. The length of the CDR3 is 13 residues. CDR3 sequence reads: CASSLETSNEQFF. The CDR3 DNA reads TGTGCCAGCAGCTTGGAGACTAGCAATGAGCAGTTCTTC.

The rearrangement uses TRBV27 and TRBJ2-1; 10 nucleotides align to TRBD2. The trim removed 4 bases at V and 3 bases at J, leaving 3 bases unmatched. Germline lookup yields CDR1 MNHEY and CDR2 SMNVEV (reference sequence). The CDR3 length is 15 residues. The CDR3 region has the DNA TGTGCCAGCAGTTCTCTAGCGGGAGTCTACAATGAGCAGTTCTTC. Its protein product is CASSSLAGVYNEQFF.

The table lists this clone with a count of one. V gene TRBV5-1 combines with J gene TRBJ2-7, with TRBD1 matching 10 bases. The CDR3 consists of 16 residues. V trimming: 3 bases; J trimming: 0 bases; junction bases outside the gene matches: 6. Looked up from germline, CDR1 is SGHRS and CDR2 is YFSETQ. CDR3 coding DNA: TGCGCCAGCAGCTCGACAGGGGGCTACAGCTCCTACGAGCAGTACTTC. Its translation: CASSSTGGYSSYEQYF.

The gene calls are TRBV6-1 and TRBJ1-4, with 9 positions matching TRBD1. V lost 3 bases to trimming and J lost 4 bases; unmatched junction nucleotides: 9. CDR3 length equals 17 residues. Germline-derived CDR1 and CDR2 are MNHNS and SASEGT. The CDR3 here is CASSDRDRVIYNEKLFF. The DNA of the CDR3 is TGTGCCAGCAGTGACCGGGACAGGGTGATTTATAATGAAAAACTGTTTTTT.

The J gene is TRBJ2-1, the V gene TRBV7-2, with 11 positions matching TRBD2. The V gene end was trimmed by 1 base and the J gene end by 3 bases; junction bases not matched to a gene: 5. This CDR3 has 17 amino acids. Germline V lookup: CDR1 SGHTA, CDR2 FQGNSA. The CDR3 sequence is CASSLGGLAGGYNEQFF. The CDR3 DNA reads TGTGCCAGCAGCTTAGGAGGACTAGCGGGTGGCTACAATGAGCAGTTCTTC.

V gene TRBV11-2 combines with J gene TRBJ2-3; D gene ambiguous. The CDR3 is made up of 16 amino acids. Germline CDR1 and CDR2: SGHAT and FQNNGV. Trimming shortened V by 0 bases and J by 2 bases, and 12 bases separated the two germline ends. CDR3 sequence reads: CASSLESTQYTDTQYF. CDR3 sequence (DNA): TGTGCCAGCAGCTTAGAGAGTACGCAATACACAGATACGCAGTATTTT.

The genes are TRBV5-1 and TRBJ1-1, with a weak D call TRBD1 (6 bases). The CDR3 consists of 17 residues. V was shortened by 4 bases and J by 3 bases, with 22 bases between the two germline ends. From germline, CDR1 is SGHRS and CDR2 YFSETQ. The CDR3 DNA sequence: TGCGCCAGCAGCCTTAATACAGGGTCCATCCCTTACACTGAAGCTTTCTTT. Protein sequence: CASSLNTGSIPYTEAFF.

This chain connects TRBV5-1 to TRBJ1-2; tentatively, D is TRBD1 (6 bases). V was shortened by 4 bases and J by 8 bases, with 15 bases between the two germline ends. Per the germline V gene, CDR1 is SGHRS and CDR2 is YFSETQ. CDR3 size: 13 residues. The CDR3 here is CASSPLGGEGYTF. DNA of the CDR3: TGCGCCAGCAGCCCTCTAGGGGGGGAAGGCTACACCTTC.

A few counts support this clone. This chain uses TRBV5-8 with TRBJ2-2, with 7 bases fitting TRBD1. CDR3 size: 17 residues. Looked up from germline, CDR1 is SGHTS and CDR2 is YDEGEE. V was clipped by 2 bases and J by 4 bases; unmatched bases: 11. In nucleotides, the CDR3 is TGTGCCAGCAGCTTTAGGGATAGGGGGCCAAGCACCGGGGAGCTGTTTTTT. Translating gives CASSFRDRGPSTGELFF.

On this clone: This CDR3 is also generated by other DNA sequences in the sample. V usage is TRBV30 and J usage is TRBJ2-3; the D gene is possibly TRBD2 (5 bases). The CDR3 is 15 residues long. The V and J ends lost 3 bases and 4 bases respectively, with 17 bases between them. Germline V gives CDR1 GTSNPN, CDR2 SVGIG (reference sequence). CDR3 bases: TGTGCCTGGAGCGCCCGCGGGTTTGTCGCAGATACGCAGTATTTT. Translation gives CAWSARGFVADTQYF.

This chain uses TRBV29-1 with TRBJ2-5; no clear D. Trimming removed 3 bases at V and 5 bases at J, with 16 bases between. CDR3 length equals 14 residues. Germline V CDR1 and CDR2: SQVTM, ANQGSEA. CDR3 region: CSVERGATAETQYF. As DNA, the CDR3 is TGCAGCGTTGAGAGAGGAGCTACTGCGGAGACCCAGTACTTC.

The J gene is TRBJ2-7, the V gene TRBV9, with 14 bases matching TRBD2. The ends lost 3 bases at V and 2 bases at J; junction bases unmatched: 7. This CDR3 has 17 residues. Per the germline V gene, CDR1 is SGDLS and CDR2 is YYNGEE. For the CDR3, the DNA is TGTGCCAGCAGCGAGACCCCGGGACTAGCGGGAGCCTACGAGCAGTACTTC. Protein sequence: CASSETPGLAGAYEQYF.

V gene TRBV28 combines with J gene TRBJ1-5; D may be TRBD1 (5 bases). V was pared by 3 bases and J by 5 bases, with 11 bases between. CDR3 size: 14 residues. Germline V gene sequence: CDR1 MDHEN, CDR2 SYDVKM. In DNA form, the CDR3 reads TGTGCCAGCAGTTTGTTGGGGCACTATCAGCCCCAGCATTTT. This codes for CASSLLGHYQPQHF.